This T cell receptor beta chain was identified during a study of CD4 T cells in relation to SARS-CoV-2 and coronaviruses. Cryopreserved PBMCs were CD4-enriched, then split into naive and memory cells. Germline CDR1 and CDR2: SGDLS and YYNGEE. CDR3 length: 14 residues. V dropped 3 bases and J dropped 4 bases, with 13 bases sitting between them. Comment on this clone: Its target is unknown.

The data were produced by immunoSEQ multiplex PCR, yet TCRdb's version contains in-frame clones alone and is incomplete. The sample carries about 36,000 clones, 77% recorded once. The TCR originated in an adult with COVID-19. V gene TRBV9 combines with J gene TRBJ2-5; D may match TRBD1 or TRBD2 (6 bases each). Sample: memory CD4+ T cells from PBMCs, cultured in vitro. The CDR3 sequence: CASSAGARRETQYF. In nucleotides, the CDR3 is TGTGCCAGCAGCGCGGGGGCAAGGCGAGAGACCCAGTACTTC.